The 27 T cell receptor beta chains reported below all come from one sample, sequenced in a study of blood T cell repertoires in COVID-19. Clones were sequenced by immunoSEQ multiplex PCR, and TCRdb holds only the in-frame ones, with some missing. Among around 300,000 clones listed, about 89% were seen once. Sequencing used PBMCs or T cells enriched from blood (not recorded which). All receptors come from a woman between 18 and 29 years old who had recovered from COVID-19.

This chain connects TRBV27 to TRBJ2-1; 7 bases map to TRBD1. Germline values: CDR1 MNHEY, CDR2 SMNVEV (reference sequence). This CDR3 spans 16 amino acids. Losses at the gene ends were 5 bases for V and 5 bases for J; bases not matched to a gene: 12. The CDR3 region has the DNA TGTGCCAGCAGTGCGTCCGGGACAGTACCTAACAATGAGCAGTTCTTC. It is translated as CASSASGTVPNNEQFF.

The chain combines TRBV28 with TRBJ1-2; TRBD1 might be the D (5 bases). Trimming cost V 5 bases and J 6 bases, with 25 bases left between them. Germline V gene lookup returns CDR1 MDHEN and CDR2 SYDVKM. The CDR3 has 17 residues. DNA for the CDR3: TGTGCCAGCAGTCCGGTGTGGGGGTTGGGGGGAACACATGGCTACACCTTC. It specifies CASSPVWGLGGTHGYTF.

This chain connects TRBV2 to TRBJ2-3; weak D call: TRBD2 (6 bases). Germline V lookup: CDR1 SNHLY, CDR2 FYNNEI. Trimming took off 3 bases at V and 6 bases at J, with 10 bases between the two ends. The CDR3 sequence is 13 residues long. The DNA of the CDR3 is TGTGCCAGCAGTGACCGGGGGATGGATACGCAGTATTTT. Its protein is CASSDRGMDTQYF.

This rearrangement joins TRBV7-9 to TRBJ1-2; D uncertain. CDR3 length: 14 amino acids. Trimming removed 1 base from V and 5 bases from J, with 11 bases in between. Germline values: CDR1 SEHNR, CDR2 FQNEAQ (reference sequence). DNA for the CDR3: TGTGCCAGCAGCTTAGACAATTACCGATATGGCTACACCTTC. Its protein product is CASSLDNYRYGYTF.

The chain carries TRBV5-8 and TRBJ2-1, with D perhaps TRBD1 (5 bases). CDR1 and CDR2 from the germline V gene are SGHTS and YDEGEE. Trimming removed 4 bases at V and 5 bases at J, with 19 bases between. The CDR3 covers 16 residues. CDR3 sequence reads: CASSPHRSPPNNEQFF. In DNA form, the CDR3 reads TGTGCCAGCAGCCCCCACAGGTCTCCCCCAAACAATGAGCAGTTCTTC.

The chain employs TRBV11-2 and TRBJ2-5; 9 bases are a match to TRBD1. The CDR3 is 13 residues long. V dropped 5 bases and J dropped 3; count of bases not matched to a gene: 1. Per the germline V gene, CDR1 is SGHAT and CDR2 is FQNNGV. As DNA, the CDR3 is TGTGCCAGCAGCAGGGACAGGGAAGAGACCCAGTACTTC. Protein: CASSRDREETQYF.

The chain uses TRBV12-5 and TRBJ2-5, with 8 nucleotides matching TRBD1. J lost 5 bases, V lost 0 bases, and 5 bases had no gene match. The CDR3 sequence is 15 residues long. Germline V gives CDR1 LGHNT, CDR2 FRNRAP. CDR3 residues: CASGLVYTGGETQYF. The CDR3 DNA is TGTGCTAGTGGTTTGGTATACACAGGGGGGGAGACCCAGTACTTC.

CDR3 residues: CASSRRQGAVFTEAFF. The CDR3 nucleotides are TGTGCCAGCAGCCGCCGACAGGGGGCGGTCTTTACTGAAGCTTTCTTT. The V gene is TRBV7-9, the J gene TRBJ1-1, with 10 bases that match TRBD1. V shed 5 bases, J shed 5 bases, and the junction held 11 bases outside the gene matches. The germline CDR1 and CDR2 sequences are SEHNR and FQNEAQ (reference sequence). The CDR3 loop spans 16 amino acids. The entire variable domain, with the rest obtained from reference TRBV7-9 and TRBJ1-1, is as follows: DTGVSQNPRHKITKRGQNVTFRCDPISEHNRLYWYRQTLGQGPEFLTYFQNEAQLEKSRLLSDRFSAERPKGSFSTLEIQRTEQGDSAMYLCASSRRQGAVFTEAFFGQGTRLTVV.

This CDR3 is CASSQTRNTEAFF. In nucleotides, the CDR3 is TGTGCCAGCAGCCAAACAAGGAACACTGAAGCTTTCTTT. The chain has TRBV4-2 and TRBJ1-1; D is uncertain. With 2 bases removed from V and 1 base from J, the gap between germline ends came to 5 bases. CDR1 and CDR2 from the germline V gene are LGHNA and YNFKEQ. The length of the CDR3 is 13 residues.

In DNA, the CDR3 is TGTGCCAGCAGCCCTAACACAGAACCCTATGGCTACACCTTC. Protein sequence: CASSPNTEPYGYTF. The chain links TRBV28 to TRBJ1-2; the D is unclear. CDR1 and CDR2 (germline): MDHEN, SYDVKM. The CDR3 covers 14 residues. V was clipped by 6 bases and J by 4 bases, with 15 bases between them.

V usage is TRBV30 and J usage is TRBJ2-5; perhaps TRBD2 as D (5 bases). The V end lost 0 bases, the J end lost 5 bases, and 19 bases lay between the germline ends. There are 16 residues in the CDR3. Germline-derived CDR1 and CDR2 are GTSNPN and SVGIG (reference sequence). Here the CDR3 reads CAWSVRGLGWRETQYF. The DNA of the CDR3 is TGTGCCTGGAGTGTCCGTGGGTTGGGGTGGAGGGAGACCCAGTACTTC.

V and J are TRBV19 and TRBJ2-5, with 9 positions matching TRBD2. The J segment lost 4 bases and the V segment lost 6 bases, leaving 9 bases of the junction unmatched. The germline CDR1 and CDR2 sequences are LNHDA and SQIVND (reference sequence). CDR3 size: 15 residues. The DNA for the CDR3 is TGTGCCAGTAGCCGGGGACTAGCCGCCCGAGAGACCCAGTACTTC. This gives the protein CASSRGLAARETQYF.

The table lists this clone with a count of one. J is TRBJ2-2 and V is TRBV7-3, with TRBD1 matching 10 bases. This CDR3 region has 15 residues. Germline V gene data show CDR1 as SGHTA and CDR2 as FQGTGA. V lost 6 bases and J lost 7; bases outside the gene matches: 8. CDR3 region: CASSHADRGIGELFF. CDR3 bases: TGTGCCAGCAGTCACGCGGACAGGGGGATCGGGGAGCTGTTTTTT.

This chain connects TRBV10-1 to TRBJ2-5; TRBD2 matches at 8 bases. CDR3 size: 16 residues. Germline V gives CDR1 WNHNN, CDR2 SYGVQD (reference sequence). V was pared by 0 bases and J by 4 bases, with 7 bases of the junction left unmatched. The CDR3 reads CASSESSAGGIETQYF. DNA of the CDR3: TGCGCCAGCAGTGAGTCGTCGGCGGGAGGAATAGAGACCCAGTACTTC.

The genes are TRBV7-9 and TRBJ2-1, with 8 nucleotides matching TRBD1. The length of the CDR3 is 13 residues. V lost 1 base, J lost 16 bases, and 9 bases stayed unmatched. Germline CDR1 and CDR2: SEHNR and FQNEAQ (reference sequence). The CDR3: CASSLDPGQVPFF. The CDR3 DNA is TGTGCCAGCAGCTTAGACCCGGGACAGGTTCCCTTCTTC.

The gene calls are TRBV18 and TRBJ2-1; TRBD2 matches 8 bases. Per germline, CDR1 KGHSH and CDR2 LQKENI. The CDR3 runs to 14 residues. V lost 10 bases, J lost 3 bases, and 8 bases stayed unmatched. CDR3 DNA: TGTGCCACAACGACGAGCGGGAGCTACAATGAGCAGTTCTTC. Translated, it gives CATTTSGSYNEQFF.

The J gene is TRBJ2-3, the V gene TRBV9, with TRBD2 matching 16 bases. V gave up 4 bases and J gave up 4 bases; unmatched junction bases: 6. Germline V lookup: CDR1 SGDLS, CDR2 YYNGEE. CDR3 length: 17 amino acids. The CDR3 DNA follows: TGTGCCAGCAGCCCCCGAGGGACTAGCGGGGGGGCAGATACGCAGTATTTT. This gives the protein CASSPRGTSGGADTQYF.

The chain carries TRBV27 and TRBJ1-5; 7 bases match TRBD1. CDR1 is MNHEY, CDR2 SMNVEV, per germline (reference sequence). Trimming cost V 2 bases and J 4 bases; bases outside gene matches: 5. The CDR3 runs 15 residues. The CDR3 coding sequence is TGTGCCAGCAGTTTACTAGGGACAGTTAATCAGCCCCAGCATTTT. Protein: CASSLLGTVNQPQHF.

The rearrangement links TRBV13 to TRBJ1-5; TRBD1 is a possible D gene (6 bases). Germline CDR1 PRHDT, CDR2 FYEKMQ (reference sequence). V dropped 5 bases and J dropped 0 bases, with 14 bases sitting between them. CDR3 length equals 16 residues. The CDR3 coding sequence is TGTGCCAGCAGCCCACCGACAGGTAATAGCAATCAGCCCCAGCATTTT. Residues: CASSPPTGNSNQPQHF.

The chain has TRBV5-1 and TRBJ1-2; no definite D call. The CDR3 is made up of 13 amino acids. V was clipped by 2 bases and J by 2 bases, with 7 bases between them. The germline CDR1 and CDR2 sequences are SGHRS and YFSETQ. DNA for the CDR3: TGCGCCAGCAGCTTCGGAGGGAACTATGGCTACACCTTC. This sequence encodes CASSFGGNYGYTF.

This chain joins TRBV5-5 and TRBJ2-2; 8 bases match TRBD1. From germline, CDR1 is SGHKS and CDR2 YYEKEE (reference sequence). The V gene end was trimmed by 4 bases and the J gene end by 0 bases; junction bases not matched to a gene: 5. The CDR3 is 16 amino acids. CDR3 bases: TGTGCCAGCAGCCCGACAGGGGCCACGAACACCGGGGAGCTGTTTTTT. It yields the protein CASSPTGATNTGELFF.

The chain joins TRBV19 to TRBJ1-6, with a weak D call TRBD1 (5 bases). The length of the CDR3 is 13 residues. V lost 3 bases, J lost 6 bases, and 6 bases lay in between. CDR1 and CDR2 (germline): LNHDA, SQIVND (reference sequence). This CDR3 reads CASSMTVNSPLHF. The CDR3 DNA reads TGTGCCAGTAGTATGACAGTTAATTCACCCCTCCACTTT.

The chain's CDR3 is CASSLFGANTGELFF. CDR3 sequence (DNA): TGTGCCAGCAGTTTATTTGGAGCGAACACCGGGGAGCTGTTTTTT. The V call is TRBV27, the J call TRBJ2-2; no reliable D call. Per germline, CDR1 MNHEY and CDR2 SMNVEV (reference sequence). CDR3 size: 15 residues. Trimming stripped 1 base from V and 0 bases from J, with 6 bases between.

The chain uses TRBV6-5 and TRBJ1-1; D uncertain. Germline V gene lookup returns CDR1 MNHEY and CDR2 SVGAGI. The CDR3 extends over 12 amino acids. V was trimmed by 6 bases and J by 1 base, leaving 6 bases between them. The CDR3 region is CASRRGNTEAFF. The CDR3 DNA follows: TGTGCCAGCAGACGGGGGAACACTGAAGCTTTCTTT.

V gene TRBV11-1 combines with J gene TRBJ2-1; a possible D gene is TRBD2 (5 bases). V lost 1 base and J 1 base, leaving 8 bases between the germline ends. The germline V gene encodes CDR1 SGHAT and CDR2 FQDESV (reference sequence). The CDR3 covers 15 residues. The CDR3 DNA is TGTGCCAGCAGCTTAGACGCGGGTTCCTACAATGAGCAGTTCTTC. Its protein product is CASSLDAGSYNEQFF.

CDR3: CASSIDNRGVNTEAFF. The CDR3 DNA is TGTGCCAGTAGTATAGACAACAGGGGTGTGAACACTGAAGCTTTCTTT. The chain uses TRBV19 and TRBJ1-1; 7 bases are shared with TRBD1. Unmatched junction bases numbered 4, after V lost 0 bases and J lost 0 bases. The CDR3 sequence is 16 residues long. The germline V gene encodes CDR1 LNHDA and CDR2 SQIVND (reference sequence).

The chain uses TRBV9 and TRBJ2-7; D is perhaps TRBD1 (6 bases). Germline values: CDR1 SGDLS, CDR2 YYNGEE. Deletions cut 0 bases from V and 1 base from J, with 8 bases between. The CDR3 length is 14 residues. The CDR3 spells CASSVGGQSYEQYF. The DNA of the CDR3 is TGTGCCAGCAGCGTAGGGGGGCAATCCTACGAGCAGTACTTC.